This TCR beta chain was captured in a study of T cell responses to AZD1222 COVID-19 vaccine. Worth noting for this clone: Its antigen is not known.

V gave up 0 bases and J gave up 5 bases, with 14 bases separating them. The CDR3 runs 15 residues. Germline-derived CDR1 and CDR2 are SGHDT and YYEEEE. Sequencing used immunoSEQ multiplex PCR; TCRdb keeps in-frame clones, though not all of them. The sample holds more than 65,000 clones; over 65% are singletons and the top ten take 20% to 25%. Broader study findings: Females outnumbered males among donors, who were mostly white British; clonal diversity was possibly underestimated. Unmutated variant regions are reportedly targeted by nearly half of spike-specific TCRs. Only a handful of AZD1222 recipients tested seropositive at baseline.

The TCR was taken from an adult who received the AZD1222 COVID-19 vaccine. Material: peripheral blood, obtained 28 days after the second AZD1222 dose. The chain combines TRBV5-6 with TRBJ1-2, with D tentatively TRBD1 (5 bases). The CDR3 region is CASSLDVTGSYGYTF. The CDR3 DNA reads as TGTGCCAGCAGCTTGGATGTCACAGGCTCTTATGGCTACACCTTC.